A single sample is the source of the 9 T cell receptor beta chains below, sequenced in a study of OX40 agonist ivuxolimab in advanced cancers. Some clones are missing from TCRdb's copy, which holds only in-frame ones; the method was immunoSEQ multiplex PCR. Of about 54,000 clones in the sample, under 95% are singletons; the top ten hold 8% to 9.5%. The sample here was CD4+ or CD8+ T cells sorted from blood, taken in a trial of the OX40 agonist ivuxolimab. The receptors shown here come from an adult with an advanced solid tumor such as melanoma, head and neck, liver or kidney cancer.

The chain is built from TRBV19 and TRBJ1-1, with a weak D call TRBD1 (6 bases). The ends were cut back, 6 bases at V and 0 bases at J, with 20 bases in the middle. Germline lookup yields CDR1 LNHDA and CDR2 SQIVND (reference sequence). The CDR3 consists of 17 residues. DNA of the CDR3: TGTGCCAGTAGGACGATTACCCTAAGGACAGTGAACACTGAAGCTTTCTTT. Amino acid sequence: CASRTITLRTVNTEAFF.

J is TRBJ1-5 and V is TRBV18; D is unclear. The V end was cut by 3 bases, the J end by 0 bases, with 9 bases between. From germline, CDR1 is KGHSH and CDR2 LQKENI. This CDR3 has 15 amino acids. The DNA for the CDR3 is TGTGCCAGCTCACCGGAGGGATATAGCAATCAGCCCCAGCATTTT. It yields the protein CASSPEGYSNQPQHF.

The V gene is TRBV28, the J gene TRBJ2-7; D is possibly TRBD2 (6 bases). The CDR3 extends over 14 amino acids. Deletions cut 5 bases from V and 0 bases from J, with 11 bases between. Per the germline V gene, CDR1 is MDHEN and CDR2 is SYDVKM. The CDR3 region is CASSLRTTSYEQYF. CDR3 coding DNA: TGTGCCAGCAGTCTCCGGACTACCTCCTACGAGCAGTACTTC.

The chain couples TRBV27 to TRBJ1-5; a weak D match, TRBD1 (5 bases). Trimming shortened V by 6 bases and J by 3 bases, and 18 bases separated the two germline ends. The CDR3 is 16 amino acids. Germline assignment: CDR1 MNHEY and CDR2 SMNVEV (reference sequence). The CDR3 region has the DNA TGTGCCAGCAGCCCCTCTTGGGGGACCTTCAATCAGCCCCAGCATTTT. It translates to CASSPSWGTFNQPQHF.

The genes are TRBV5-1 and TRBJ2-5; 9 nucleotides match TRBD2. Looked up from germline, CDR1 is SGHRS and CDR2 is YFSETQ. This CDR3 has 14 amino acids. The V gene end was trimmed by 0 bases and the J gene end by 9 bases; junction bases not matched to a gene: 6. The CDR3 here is CASSLGGTSLAQYF. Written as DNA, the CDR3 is TGCGCCAGCAGCTTGGGCGGGACTAGCTTAGCCCAGTACTTC. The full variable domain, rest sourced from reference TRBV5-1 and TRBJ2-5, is KAGVTQTPRYLIKTRGQQVTLSCSPISGHRSVSWYQQTPGQGLQFLFEYFSETQRNKGNFPGRFSGRQFSNSRSEMNVSTLELGDSALYLCASSLGGTSLAQYFGPGTRLLVL.

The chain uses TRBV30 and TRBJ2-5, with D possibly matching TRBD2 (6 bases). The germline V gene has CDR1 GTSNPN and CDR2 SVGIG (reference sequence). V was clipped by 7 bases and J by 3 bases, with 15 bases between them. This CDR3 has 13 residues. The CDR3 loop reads CAYGGDSKETQYF. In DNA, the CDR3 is TGTGCCTATGGCGGGGACTCAAAAGAGACCCAGTACTTC.

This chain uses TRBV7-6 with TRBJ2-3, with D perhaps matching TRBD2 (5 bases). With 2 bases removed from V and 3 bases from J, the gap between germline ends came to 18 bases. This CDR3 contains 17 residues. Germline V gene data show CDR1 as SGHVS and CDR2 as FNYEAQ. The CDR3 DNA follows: TGTGCCAGCAGCTTATCTGAACCGGGCGGGTGGACAGATACGCAGTATTTT. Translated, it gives CASSLSEPGGWTDTQYF.

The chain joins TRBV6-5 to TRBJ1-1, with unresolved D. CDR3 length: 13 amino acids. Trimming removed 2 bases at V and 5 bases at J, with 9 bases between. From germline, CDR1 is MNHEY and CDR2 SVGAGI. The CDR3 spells CASSYEWRTEAFF. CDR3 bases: TGTGCCAGCAGTTACGAGTGGAGAACTGAAGCTTTCTTT.

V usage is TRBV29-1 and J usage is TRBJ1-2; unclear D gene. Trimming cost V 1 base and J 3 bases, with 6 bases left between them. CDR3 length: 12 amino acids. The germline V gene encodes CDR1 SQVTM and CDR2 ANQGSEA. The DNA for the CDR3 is TGCAGCGTTGAAGCAACAGACTATGGCTACACCTTC. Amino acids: CSVEATDYGYTF.